Below, 32 T cell receptor beta chains from the same sample are listed, as sequenced in a study of blood T cell repertoires in COVID-19 (dated by TCRdb to between 2020 and 2021). The method was the immunoSEQ multiplex PCR assay. Here the immuneACCESS table is served through TCRdb, limited to in-frame sequences with V and J called. Missing clones are a known gap in these copies; in checked studies unresolved V genes cover under half, and the rest lacks a known reason. The sample yields roughly 220,000 clones; 86% were counted once. The ten biggest clones cover 2% to 2.5% of the sample. The sample consisted of peripheral blood. Source of these receptors: a man aged 25 to 40 who had recovered from COVID-19.

This chain connects TRBV6-4 to TRBJ1-1; TRBD1 might be the D (5 bases). Trimming took off 5 bases at V and 5 bases at J, with 12 bases between the two ends. CDR1 is MRHNA, CDR2 SNTAGT, per germline. The CDR3 covers 13 residues. CDR3 sequence reads: CASSRDSTTEAFF. The DNA for the CDR3 is TGTGCCAGCAGTCGAGACAGTACTACTGAAGCTTTCTTT.

J is TRBJ1-2 and V is TRBV13; D possibly corresponds to TRBD1 (6 bases). Trimming stripped 0 bases from V and 4 bases from J, with 15 bases between. From germline, CDR1 is PRHDT and CDR2 FYEKMQ (reference sequence). The CDR3 totals 16 residues. CDR3 DNA sequence: TGTGCCAGCAGCTTAGGTCGAGACAGGAGCCTCTATGGCTACACCTTC. Its translation: CASSLGRDRSLYGYTF. The complete variable domain, with remaining parts taken from reference TRBV13 and TRBJ1-2, reads AAGVIQSPRHLIKEKRETATLKCYPIPRHDTVYWYQQGPGQDPQFLISFYEKMQSDKGSIPDRFSAQQFSDYHSELNMSSLELGDSALYFCASSLGRDRSLYGYTFGSGTRLTVV.

The J gene is TRBJ2-4, the V gene TRBV3-1 (or the pseudogene TRBV3-2), with a possible D match to TRBD2 (7 bases). V shed 8 bases and J shed 0 bases, with 32 bases lying between them. CDR3 length: 21 amino acids. Germline lookup yields CDR1 LGHDT and CDR2 YNNKEL (reference sequence). The CDR3 DNA is TGTGCCAGCCCCAGAGGGGGGGCCTTAAAAGAACCATACGTAGCCAAAAACATTCAGTACTTC. Translation gives CASPRGGALKEPYVAKNIQYF.

The rearrangement joins TRBV6-5 to TRBJ2-3, with D unclear. This CDR3 comprises 13 residues. The germline V gene encodes CDR1 MNHEY and CDR2 SVGAGI. V was shortened by 0 bases and J by 6 bases, with 7 bases between the two germline ends. In DNA form, the CDR3 reads TGTGCCAGCAGTTACTCCACTTGGGATACGCAGTATTTT. This encodes CASSYSTWDTQYF.

V usage is TRBV5-1 and J usage is TRBJ2-7; 9 nucleotides line up with TRBD2. The germline CDR1 and CDR2 sequences are SGHRS and YFSETQ. The trim removed 0 bases at V and 0 bases at J, leaving 13 bases unmatched. The CDR3 has 19 residues. In DNA form, the CDR3 reads TGCGCCAGCAGCTTGGGGGTAGCGGGGGACCTAATGAGCTCCTACGAGCAGTACTTC. Translated: CASSLGVAGDLMSSYEQYF. Complete variable domain (other parts from reference TRBV5-1 and TRBJ2-7): KAGVTQTPRYLIKTRGQQVTLSCSPISGHRSVSWYQQTPGQGLQFLFEYFSETQRNKGNFPGRFSGRQFSNSRSEMNVSTLELGDSALYLCASSLGVAGDLMSSYEQYFGPGTRLTVT.

This chain uses TRBV27 with TRBJ1-5, with 7 bases fitting TRBD1. In germline, CDR1 is MNHEY, CDR2 SMNVEV (reference sequence). This CDR3 region has 14 residues. Trimming cost V 6 bases and J 0 bases; bases outside gene matches: 2. The CDR3 reads CASRNRGSNQPQHF. CDR3 coding DNA: TGTGCCAGCAGGAACAGGGGTAGCAATCAGCCCCAGCATTTT.

The chain is built from TRBV5-1 and TRBJ1-4, with 9 bases that match TRBD1. Germline V gene sequence: CDR1 SGHRS, CDR2 YFSETQ. The trim removed 4 bases at V and 7 bases at J, leaving 8 bases unmatched. The CDR3 loop spans 15 amino acids. The CDR3, as DNA: TGCGCCAGCAGCGGGACAGGGCGACTGGCTGAAAAACTGTTTTTT. Translated, it gives CASSGTGRLAEKLFF.

A single count supports this clone. The chain joins TRBV9 to TRBJ1-2; 7 bases map to TRBD1. CDR3 length: 15 residues. J gave up 4 bases and V 3 bases, and 9 bases lay outside the gene matches. CDR1 and CDR2 (germline): SGDLS, YYNGEE. CDR3 residues: CASSDRDRGPYGYTF. The DNA of the CDR3 is TGTGCCAGCAGCGACCGGGACAGAGGCCCCTATGGCTACACCTTC. The full variable domain, in which reference TRBV9 and TRBJ1-2 provide the parts outside the CDR3, is DSGVTQTPKHLITATGQRVTLRCSPRSGDLSVYWYQQSLDQGLQFLIQYYNGEERAKGNILERFSAQQFPDLHSELNLSSLELGDSALYFCASSDRDRGPYGYTFGSGTRLTVV.

The rearrangement links TRBV5-1 to TRBJ1-6; no clear D gene. Trimming cost V 0 bases and J 0 bases, with 13 bases left between them. This CDR3 has 18 residues. The germline V gene has CDR1 SGHRS and CDR2 YFSETQ. CDR3 loop: CASSLVPLGGSYNSPLHF. In DNA, the CDR3 is TGCGCCAGCAGCTTGGTGCCGCTTGGAGGCTCCTATAATTCACCCCTCCACTTT.

This clone has a single count. The V gene is TRBV4-1, the J gene TRBJ2-1; maybe TRBD1 (5 bases). Germline V lookup: CDR1 MGHRA, CDR2 YSYEKL. V shed 8 bases and J shed 4 bases, with 18 bases lying between them. The CDR3 covers 15 residues. CDR3 loop: CASRPGQGLYNEQFF. In DNA form, the CDR3 reads TGCGCCAGCCGACCAGGTCAGGGCCTATACAATGAGCAGTTCTTC.

This clone was picked up a small number of times. The gene calls are TRBV5-1 and TRBJ2-1; D gene unclear. With 6 bases removed from V and 6 bases from J, the gap between germline ends came to 13 bases. Germline CDR1 reads SGHRS; CDR2 reads YFSETQ. CDR3 length: 13 residues. The CDR3: CASTMSHPNEQFF. DNA for the CDR3: TGCGCCAGCACCATGTCCCATCCCAATGAGCAGTTCTTC.

V is TRBV4-1 and J is TRBJ2-7; 10 bases are shared with TRBD1. CDR3 length equals 17 residues. Germline V gene sequence: CDR1 MGHRA, CDR2 YSYEKL. The V segment lost 0 bases and the J segment 2 bases; nucleotides outside the gene matches: 7. The CDR3 reads CASSQDMTGGFTYEQYF. CDR3 bases: TGCGCCAGCAGCCAAGATATGACAGGGGGCTTTACCTACGAGCAGTACTTC.

This sequence joins TRBV5-1 and TRBJ2-7; possibly TRBD1 for D (5 bases). V dropped 0 bases and J dropped 1 base, with 8 bases sitting between them. Germline CDR1 SGHRS, CDR2 YFSETQ. This CDR3 spans 14 amino acids. The CDR3 nucleotides are TGCGCCAGCAGCTTGGAACGACAGTCCTACGAGCAGTACTTC. This codes for CASSLERQSYEQYF.

The genes are TRBV19 and TRBJ2-5; D is perhaps TRBD1 (5 bases). The CDR3 length is 14 residues. Looked up from germline, CDR1 is LNHDA and CDR2 is SQIVND (reference sequence). V was shortened by 6 bases and J by 5 bases, with 16 bases between the two germline ends. CDR3 loop: CASSDTWSGETQYF. For the CDR3, the DNA is TGTGCCAGTAGCGACACTTGGTCAGGGGAGACCCAGTACTTC.

CDR3 sequence: CASSTSTGPGYTF. In nucleotides, the CDR3 is TGTGCCAGCAGCACCTCGACAGGGCCCGGCTACACCTTC. The rearrangement uses TRBV7-9 and TRBJ1-2; 7 bases are a match to TRBD1. The CDR3 spans 13 residues. Trimming at V came to 5 bases and at J to 8 bases, leaving 8 bases not matched to a gene. CDR1 is SEHNR, CDR2 FQNEAQ, per germline (reference sequence).

This rearrangement joins TRBV3-1 (or the pseudogene TRBV3-2) to TRBJ1-2; D gene unclear. The germline CDR1 and CDR2 sequences are LGHDT and YNNKEL (reference sequence). CDR3 size: 16 residues. Trimming cost V 1 base and J 8 bases, with 20 bases left between them. The chain's CDR3 is CASSQVSDYQLWGYTF. In nucleotides, the CDR3 is TGTGCCAGCAGCCAAGTTAGCGATTACCAACTATGGGGCTACACCTTC.

This rearrangement joins TRBV11-2 to TRBJ2-7; no definite D call. The CDR3 runs to 13 residues. Trimming shortened V by 1 base and J by 2 bases, and 6 bases separated the two germline ends. Germline V gene data show CDR1 as SGHAT and CDR2 as FQNNGV. The CDR3: CASSLGAAYEQYF. For the CDR3, the DNA is TGTGCCAGCAGCTTAGGGGCAGCCTACGAGCAGTACTTC. Full variable domain (rest looked up from reference TRBV11-2 and TRBJ2-7): EAGVAQSPRYKIIEKRQSVAFWCNPISGHATLYWYQQILGQGPKLLIQFQNNGVVDDSQLPKDRFSAERLKGVDSTLKIQPAKLEDSAVYLCASSLGAAYEQYFGPGTRLTVT.

This clone has a single count. This sequence joins TRBV18 and TRBJ1-1; TRBD1 aligns across 9 bases. J lost 3 bases, V lost 6 bases, and 5 bases had no gene match. The CDR3 is made up of 14 amino acids. From germline, CDR1 is KGHSH and CDR2 LQKENI. CDR3 protein: CASSGTGWDTEAFF. As DNA, the CDR3 is TGTGCCAGCTCCGGGACAGGGTGGGACACTGAAGCTTTCTTT.

The V and J genes are TRBV11-2 and TRBJ2-3, with TRBD2 identical over 8 bases. This CDR3 spans 15 amino acids. The germline gives CDR1 SGHAT, CDR2 FQNNGV. V was pared by 5 bases and J by 2 bases, with 6 bases of the junction left unmatched. This chain's CDR3 is CASSPRGGITDTQYF. CDR3 bases: TGTGCCAGCAGCCCCCGGGGGGGGATCACAGATACGCAGTATTTT. Full variable domain (outside the CDR3, taken from reference TRBV11-2 and TRBJ2-3): EAGVAQSPRYKIIEKRQSVAFWCNPISGHATLYWYQQILGQGPKLLIQFQNNGVVDDSQLPKDRFSAERLKGVDSTLKIQPAKLEDSAVYLCASSPRGGITDTQYFGPGTRLTVL.

The J gene is TRBJ1-2, the V gene TRBV30; tentative D call: TRBD1 (6 bases). The V gene lost 4 bases and the J gene lost 5 bases, with 11 bases spanning the gap. Germline V gives CDR1 GTSNPN, CDR2 SVGIG (reference sequence). The CDR3 has 12 amino acids. CDR3 coding DNA: TGTGCCTGGACCCTACAGGGTTATGGCTACACCTTC. This sequence encodes CAWTLQGYGYTF.

The chain recombines TRBV2 with TRBJ2-1; 10 bases fit TRBD2. The germline CDR1 and CDR2 sequences are SNHLY and FYNNEI. V shed 6 bases, J shed 5 bases, and the junction held 10 bases outside the gene matches. This CDR3 contains 16 residues. The CDR3 region is CASSSIQRGGHNEQFF. DNA for the CDR3: TGTGCCAGCAGCTCCATACAGCGGGGGGGCCACAATGAGCAGTTCTTC.

A single count supports this clone. V gene TRBV10-3 combines with J gene TRBJ2-3; no definite D call. The CDR3 is 14 amino acids. Germline V gene sequence: CDR1 ENHRY, CDR2 SYGVKD. V was shortened by 2 bases and J by 2 bases, with 8 bases between the two germline ends. The CDR3 loop reads CAISEAPNTDTQYF. DNA of the CDR3: TGTGCCATCAGTGAGGCGCCGAACACAGATACGCAGTATTTT.

V usage is TRBV11-2 and J usage is TRBJ1-1; 9 bases are shared with TRBD1. The CDR3 runs 16 residues. J was trimmed by 4 bases and V by 0 bases; bases with no gene match: 6. Germline V gene sequence: CDR1 SGHAT, CDR2 FQNNGV. The CDR3 sequence: CASSLDIGDRATEAFF. For the CDR3, the DNA is TGTGCCAGCAGCTTAGATATCGGGGACAGGGCCACTGAAGCTTTCTTT. The full variable domain, with the rest looked up from reference TRBV11-2 and TRBJ1-1, is EAGVAQSPRYKIIEKRQSVAFWCNPISGHATLYWYQQILGQGPKLLIQFQNNGVVDDSQLPKDRFSAERLKGVDSTLKIQPAKLEDSAVYLCASSLDIGDRATEAFFGQGTRLTVV.

The chain employs TRBV2 and TRBJ2-6; D remains unclear. The CDR3 contains 15 residues. V lost 1 base and J 3 bases, leaving 7 bases between the germline ends. CDR1 is SNHLY and CDR2 is FYNNEI in the germline V gene. CDR3 region: CASSEGQYGANVLTF. The CDR3 DNA reads TGTGCCAGCAGTGAAGGGCAGTATGGGGCCAACGTCCTGACTTTC.

The chain carries TRBV11-2 and TRBJ1-2; D remains ambiguous. This CDR3 spans 17 amino acids. Germline loops: CDR1 SGHAT, CDR2 FQNNGV. The germline V and J ends were trimmed by 0 bases and 4 bases, with 18 bases remaining between them. CDR3 region: CASSLDRGGDDSYGYTF. In nucleotides, the CDR3 is TGTGCCAGCAGCTTAGATCGGGGAGGCGACGATTCCTATGGCTACACCTTC.

V usage is TRBV5-4 and J usage is TRBJ2-5, with TRBD2 matching 7 bases. CDR3 size: 16 residues. Germline CDR1 reads SGHNT; CDR2 reads YYREEE (reference sequence). J was trimmed by 2 bases and V by 1 base; bases with no gene match: 8. CDR3 nucleotide sequence: TGTGCCAGCAGCTTGTTATGGGGGGAGGGACAAGAGACCCAGTACTTC. Protein sequence: CASSLLWGEGQETQYF.

The V and J genes are TRBV15 and TRBJ1-1; 8 bases line up with TRBD1. The CDR3 runs to 16 residues. The V segment lost 5 bases and the J segment 7 bases; nucleotides outside the gene matches: 15. Germline CDR1 reads LNHNV; CDR2 reads YYDKDF (reference sequence). The CDR3 protein is CATSPLEGRGQVEAFF. The CDR3 nucleotides read TGTGCCACCAGCCCCCTTGAAGGCAGGGGGCAAGTTGAAGCTTTCTTT.

The V and J genes are TRBV11-2 and TRBJ1-3, with unresolved D. The CDR3 spans 14 residues. Between the trimmed V and J ends, which lost 1 base and 7 bases, there was a span of 11 bases. Germline CDR1 reads SGHAT; CDR2 reads FQNNGV. For the CDR3, the DNA is TGTGCCAGCAGCTTAGGGTTAGCGGAGAACACCATATATTTT. Protein product: CASSLGLAENTIYF.

This rearrangement joins TRBV9 to TRBJ2-7; D unresolved. This CDR3 region has 13 residues. Germline values: CDR1 SGDLS, CDR2 YYNGEE. Trimming pared 4 bases from V and 2 bases from J, leaving 10 bases between. The CDR3 protein is CASSSSGPYEQYF. The CDR3 DNA reads TGTGCCAGCAGCTCCTCCGGTCCCTACGAGCAGTACTTC.

The CDR3 protein is CASSVRDRGPYSPLHF. Written as DNA, the CDR3 is TGTGCCAGCAGCGTCCGGGACAGGGGGCCGTATTCACCCCTCCACTTT. The rearrangement uses TRBV11-1 and TRBJ1-6; 12 bases agree with TRBD1. After removal of 5 bases from V and 8 bases from J, the junction contained 7 bases not matched to a gene. Germline V gives CDR1 SGHAT, CDR2 FQDESV (reference sequence). The CDR3 contains 16 residues.

The chain has TRBV4-2 and TRBJ2-5; 7 bases fit TRBD1. J gave up 1 base and V 5 bases, and 4 bases lay outside the gene matches. The CDR3 sequence is 14 residues long. CDR1 and CDR2 (germline): LGHNA, YNFKEQ. CDR3 protein: CASSVGQSQETQYF. DNA for the CDR3: TGTGCCAGCAGCGTGGGACAGAGCCAAGAGACCCAGTACTTC.

The count of this clone is one. The CDR3 DNA is TGCAGCGTTGTTGTTCGTGCAGGGGGTCGCAATGAGCAGTTCTTC. Translating it yields CSVVVRAGGRNEQFF. V gene TRBV29-1 combines with J gene TRBJ2-1, with 7 positions matching TRBD1. Germline V gives CDR1 SQVTM, CDR2 ANQGSEA. CDR3 length: 15 residues. V lost 4 bases, J lost 6 bases, and 12 bases stayed unmatched.